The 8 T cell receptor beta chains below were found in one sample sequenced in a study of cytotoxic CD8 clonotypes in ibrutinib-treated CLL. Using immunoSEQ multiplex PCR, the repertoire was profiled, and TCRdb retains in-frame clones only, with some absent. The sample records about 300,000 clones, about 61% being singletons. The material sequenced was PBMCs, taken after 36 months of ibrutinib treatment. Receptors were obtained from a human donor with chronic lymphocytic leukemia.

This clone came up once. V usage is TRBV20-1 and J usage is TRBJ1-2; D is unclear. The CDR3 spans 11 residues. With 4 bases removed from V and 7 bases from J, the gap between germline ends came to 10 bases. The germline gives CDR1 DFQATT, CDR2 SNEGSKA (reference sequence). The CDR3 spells CSAKRPVGYTF. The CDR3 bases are TGCAGTGCTAAACGACCCGTTGGCTACACCTTC.

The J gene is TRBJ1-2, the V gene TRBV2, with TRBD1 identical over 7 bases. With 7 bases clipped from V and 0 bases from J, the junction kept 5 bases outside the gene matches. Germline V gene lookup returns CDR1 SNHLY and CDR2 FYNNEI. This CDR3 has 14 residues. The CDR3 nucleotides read TGTGCCAGCACCACAGGGGCCTCTAACTATGGCTACACCTTC. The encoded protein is CASTTGASNYGYTF.

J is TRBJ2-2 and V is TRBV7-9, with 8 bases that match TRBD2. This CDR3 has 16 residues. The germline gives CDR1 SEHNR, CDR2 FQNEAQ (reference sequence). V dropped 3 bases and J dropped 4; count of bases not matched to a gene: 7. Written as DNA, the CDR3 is TGTGCCAGCAGCTTTCCCTCGGGGGGGCTCACCGGGGAGCTGTTTTTT. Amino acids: CASSFPSGGLTGELFF.

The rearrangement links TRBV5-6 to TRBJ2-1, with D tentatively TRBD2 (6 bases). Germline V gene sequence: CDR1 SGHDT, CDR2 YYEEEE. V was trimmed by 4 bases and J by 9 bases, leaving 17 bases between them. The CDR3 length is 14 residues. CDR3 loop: CASSPMGLLIEQFF. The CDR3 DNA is TGTGCCAGCAGCCCAATGGGACTCCTAATTGAGCAGTTCTTC.

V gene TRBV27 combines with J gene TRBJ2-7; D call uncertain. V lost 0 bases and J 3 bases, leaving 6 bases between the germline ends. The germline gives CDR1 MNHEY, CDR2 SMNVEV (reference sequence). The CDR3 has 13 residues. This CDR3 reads CASSLSGSYEQYF. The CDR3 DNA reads TGTGCCAGCAGTTTATCGGGCAGCTACGAGCAGTACTTC.

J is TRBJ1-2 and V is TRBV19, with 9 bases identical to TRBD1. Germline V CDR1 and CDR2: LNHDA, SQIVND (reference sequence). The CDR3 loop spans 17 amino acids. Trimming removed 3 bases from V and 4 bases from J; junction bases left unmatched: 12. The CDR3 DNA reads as TGTGCCAGTAGTATTTCCCCTGGACAGGGGAGGAGCTATGGCTACACCTTC. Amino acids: CASSISPGQGRSYGYTF.

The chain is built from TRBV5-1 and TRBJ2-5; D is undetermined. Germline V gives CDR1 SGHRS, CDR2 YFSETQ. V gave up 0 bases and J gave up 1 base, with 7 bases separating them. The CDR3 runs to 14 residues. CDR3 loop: CASSLEGVQETQYF. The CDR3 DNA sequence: TGCGCCAGCAGCTTGGAAGGAGTCCAAGAGACCCAGTACTTC.

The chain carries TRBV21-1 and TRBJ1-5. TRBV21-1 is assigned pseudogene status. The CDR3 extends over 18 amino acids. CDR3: CASSKVHLLRHSNQPQHF. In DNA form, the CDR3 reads TGTGCCAGCAGCAAAGTACATCTTCTACGGCATAGCAATCAGCCCCAGCATTTT.